This TCR beta chain was found in a study of T cell responses to AZD1222 COVID-19 vaccine. A note on this clone: Its antigen is not identified.

Produced via immunoSEQ multiplex PCR; TCRdb's table is partial and in-frame only. In the table there are around 94,000 clones, 85% of which are singletons. Whole-study findings and limits: The number of AZD1222 recipients seropositive at baseline was only five to seven.

CDR1 SGHRS and CDR2 YFSETQ come from the germline V gene. Trimming pared 2 bases from V and 2 bases from J, leaving 18 bases between. CDR3 length equals 17 residues. Sample: peripheral blood, taken 28 days after the second AZD1222 dose. The rearrangement joins TRBV5-1 to TRBJ2-3, with D possibly TRBD1 on 6 matching bases. This sequence was found in an adult who received the AZD1222 COVID-19 vaccine. The DNA of the CDR3 is TGCGCCAGCAGCTTAAGAGGGGGACCATTTTCCACAGATACGCAGTATTTT. Amino acid sequence: CASSLRGGPFSTDTQYF. The entire variable domain, with the rest obtained from reference TRBV5-1 and TRBJ2-3, is as follows: KAGVTQTPRYLIKTRGQQVTLSCSPISGHRSVSWYQQTPGQGLQFLFEYFSETQRNKGNFPGRFSGRQFSNSRSEMNVSTLELGDSALYLCASSLRGGPFSTDTQYFGPGTRLTVL.